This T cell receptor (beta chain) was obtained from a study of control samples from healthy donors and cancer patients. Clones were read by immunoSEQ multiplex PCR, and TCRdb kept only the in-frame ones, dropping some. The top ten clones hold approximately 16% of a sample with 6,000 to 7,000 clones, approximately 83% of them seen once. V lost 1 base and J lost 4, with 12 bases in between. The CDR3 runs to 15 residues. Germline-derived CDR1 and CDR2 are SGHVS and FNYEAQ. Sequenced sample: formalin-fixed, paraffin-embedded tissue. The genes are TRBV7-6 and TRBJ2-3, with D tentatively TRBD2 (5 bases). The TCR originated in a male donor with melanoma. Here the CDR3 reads CASSLVGVGADTQYF. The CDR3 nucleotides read TGTGCCAGCAGCTTAGTGGGTGTCGGGGCAGATACGCAGTATTTT.